Listed below are T cell receptor beta chains from one sample, sequenced in a study of CD8 T cells in ankylosing spondylitis. TCRdb fed the 5' RACE reads into MiXCR, producing one record per CDR3 protein. The sample consists of 50,000 to 60,000 distinct CDR3 sequences, approximately 7.4% of them appearing once. The sequencing input was blood, either unsorted or a sorted T cell fraction (not recorded which). These receptors were taken from a female donor with ankylosing spondylitis or in good health (not recorded which). CDR3s include the opening cysteine and the closing phenylalanine or tryptophan. The D gene is left open where the match is weak.

d_gene,v_gene,j_gene,CDR3aa
.,TRBV7-5,TRBJ1-1,CASCYGGLNTEAFF
.,TRBV5-1,TRBJ1-1,CASSLSPGYTEAFF
.,TRBV5-1,TRBJ1-2,CASRYDSYGYTF
TRBD1,TRBV7-2,TRBJ1-1,CASSFSRGREAFF
.,TRBV3-1,TRBJ2-3,CASSQRRDTQYF
.,TRBV7-2,TRBJ2-5,CASLAQETQYF
.,TRBV5-1,TRBJ1-1,CASSFDRDTEAFF
.,TRBV6-2/TRBV6-3,TRBJ1-4,CASSYMESTNEKLFF
.,TRBV10-3,TRBJ2-5,CAISESKIQETQYF
.,TRBV5-1,TRBJ1-2,CASSPTTVFYGYTF
.,TRBV7-2,TRBJ1-2,CASSPGSNYGYTF
.,TRBV19,TRBJ1-5,CASSMPPTESNQPQHF
.,TRBV5-1,TRBJ2-7,CASSLEGDLGEQYF
.,TRBV10-3,TRBJ2-2,CAISDPTDTGELFF
.,TRBV5-1,TRBJ1-2,CASTSLTGSDYGYTF
TRBD2,TRBV3-1,TRBJ2-3,CASSQYKRGATDTQYF